Sequencing of this T cell receptor beta chain was carried out in a study of blood T cells in healthy people across ages. The authors ran a second PCR of about 7 to 11 cycles using a sample-barcoded 5' primer and a J-beta primer mix. One entry per CDR3 protein results from TCRdb running MiXCR on the 5' RACE reads. The table has under 750,000 distinct CDR3 sequences, around 50% seen once. This CDR3 has 15 amino acids. V lost 2 bases, J lost 4 bases, and 8 bases stayed unmatched. From germline, CDR1 is DFQATT and CDR2 SNEGSKA (reference sequence). This clonotype has a single count. Input material: blood. The rearrangement uses TRBV20-1 and TRBJ1-5; 7 bases agree with TRBD1. The sequence was obtained from a man older than 75 in good health. CDR3 protein: CSARPPGQLNQPQHF. In DNA, the CDR3 is TGCAGTGCTAGACCCCCGGGACAGTTAAATCAGCCCCAGCATTTT.